This record concerns one T cell receptor beta chain sequence. What it recognizes is unknown. Measured with immunoSEQ multiplex PCR; TCRdb has only the in-frame clones, and not every one. The table lists a few million clones, approximately 92% of them singletons. The data were obtained in a study of shared clonotypes between healthy human individuals. Findings and caveats of the study: A generally larger estimated richness was seen in naive subsets than in memory subsets. The diversity represented, both genetic and in exposure history, was limited by few donors.

Selected positively for CCR7 and CD45RO-negative, naive CD8 cells excluded terminally differentiated effector memory CD45RA+ cells. Participating donors were healthy, HIV-negative adults free of recent acute infections or vaccinations. CDR3 size: 13 residues. The germline V gene encodes CDR1 SGDLS and CDR2 YYNGEE. V lost 0 bases, J lost 5 bases, and 5 bases lay in between. The material sequenced was naive CD8+ T cells from PBMCs. The chain uses TRBV9 and TRBJ2-2; D unresolved. The receptor was isolated from a young man in good health. Some clones in this sample may be carry-over from other donors' samples. The CDR3, as DNA: TGTGCCAGCAGCGTAGACTTTACCGGGGAGCTGTTTTTT. Translating gives CASSVDFTGELFF. Filled out from reference TRBV9 and TRBJ2-2, the complete variable domain reads DSGVTQTPKHLITATGQRVTLRCSPRSGDLSVYWYQQSLDQGLQFLIQYYNGEERAKGNILERFSAQQFPDLHSELNLSSLELGDSALYFCASSVDFTGELFFGEGSRLTVL.